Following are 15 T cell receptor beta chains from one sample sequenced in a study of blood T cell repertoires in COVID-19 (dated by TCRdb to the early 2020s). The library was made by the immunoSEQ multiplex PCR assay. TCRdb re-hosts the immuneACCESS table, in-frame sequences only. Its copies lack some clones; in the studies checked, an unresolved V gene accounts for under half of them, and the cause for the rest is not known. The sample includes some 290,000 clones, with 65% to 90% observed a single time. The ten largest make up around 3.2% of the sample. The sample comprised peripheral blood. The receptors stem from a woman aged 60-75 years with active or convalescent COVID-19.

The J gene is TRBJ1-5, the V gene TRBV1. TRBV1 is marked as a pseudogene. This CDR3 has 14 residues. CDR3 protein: CTSSPLSSNQPQHF. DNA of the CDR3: TGCACCAGCAGCCCGCTATCTAGCAATCAGCCCCAGCATTTT.

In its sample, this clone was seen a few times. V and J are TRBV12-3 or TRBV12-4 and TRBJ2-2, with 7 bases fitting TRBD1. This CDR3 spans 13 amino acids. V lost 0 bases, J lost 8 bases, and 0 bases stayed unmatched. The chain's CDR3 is CASSLAGQGELFF. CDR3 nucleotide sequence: TGTGCCAGCAGTTTAGCGGGACAGGGGGAGCTGTTTTTT.

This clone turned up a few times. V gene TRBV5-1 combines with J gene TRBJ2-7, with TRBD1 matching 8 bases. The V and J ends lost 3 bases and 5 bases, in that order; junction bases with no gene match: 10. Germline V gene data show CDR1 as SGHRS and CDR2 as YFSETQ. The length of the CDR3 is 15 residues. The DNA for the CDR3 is TGCGCCAGCAGCTCGTTAGCCGCGGGACAGGACGAGCAGTACTTC. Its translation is CASSSLAAGQDEQYF.

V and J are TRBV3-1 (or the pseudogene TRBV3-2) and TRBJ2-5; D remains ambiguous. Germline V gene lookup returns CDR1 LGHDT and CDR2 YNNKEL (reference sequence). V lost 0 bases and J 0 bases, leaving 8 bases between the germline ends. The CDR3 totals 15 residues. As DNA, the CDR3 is TGTGCCAGCAGCCAAGATCCCGTCCACCAAGAGACCCAGTACTTC. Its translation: CASSQDPVHQETQYF.

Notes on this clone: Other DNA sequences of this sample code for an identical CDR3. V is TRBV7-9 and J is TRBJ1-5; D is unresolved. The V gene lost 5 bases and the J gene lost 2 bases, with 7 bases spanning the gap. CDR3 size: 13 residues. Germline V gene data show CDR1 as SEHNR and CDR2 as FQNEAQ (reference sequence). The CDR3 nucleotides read TGTGCCAGCAGCCCGCAGGGCAATCAGCCCCAGCATTTT. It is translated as CASSPQGNQPQHF.

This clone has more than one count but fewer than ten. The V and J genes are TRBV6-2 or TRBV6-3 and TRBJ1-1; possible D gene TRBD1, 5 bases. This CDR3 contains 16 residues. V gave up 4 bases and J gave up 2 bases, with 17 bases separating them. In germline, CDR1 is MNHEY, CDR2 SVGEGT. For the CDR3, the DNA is TGTGCCAGCAGTTCCCGCGGACATCTCCCAAACACTGAAGCTTTCTTT. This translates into CASSSRGHLPNTEAFF.

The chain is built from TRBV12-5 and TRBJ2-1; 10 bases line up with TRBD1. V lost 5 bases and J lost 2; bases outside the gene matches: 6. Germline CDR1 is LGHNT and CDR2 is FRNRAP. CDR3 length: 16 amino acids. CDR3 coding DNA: TGTGCTAGTGGTCCCAGGGGGACAGGGGCCTACAATGAGCAGTTCTTC. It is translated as CASGPRGTGAYNEQFF.

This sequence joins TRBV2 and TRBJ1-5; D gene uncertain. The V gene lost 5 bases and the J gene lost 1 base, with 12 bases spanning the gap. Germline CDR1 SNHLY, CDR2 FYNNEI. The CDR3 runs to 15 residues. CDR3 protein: CASSRGVWSNQPQHF. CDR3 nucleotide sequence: TGTGCCAGCAGTCGCGGGGTTTGGAGCAATCAGCCCCAGCATTTT.

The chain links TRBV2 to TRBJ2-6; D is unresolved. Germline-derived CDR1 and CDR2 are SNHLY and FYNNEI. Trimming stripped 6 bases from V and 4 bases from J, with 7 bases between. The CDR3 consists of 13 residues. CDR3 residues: CASRTTGANVLTF. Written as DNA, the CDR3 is TGTGCCAGCAGGACGACAGGGGCCAACGTCCTGACTTTC.

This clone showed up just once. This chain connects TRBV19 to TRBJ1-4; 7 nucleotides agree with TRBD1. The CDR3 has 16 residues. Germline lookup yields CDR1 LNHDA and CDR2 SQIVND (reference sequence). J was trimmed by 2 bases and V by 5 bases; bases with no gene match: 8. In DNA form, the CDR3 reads TGTGCCAGTAGTGTTAGACAGGGAAGCACTAATGAAAAACTGTTTTTT. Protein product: CASSVRQGSTNEKLFF.

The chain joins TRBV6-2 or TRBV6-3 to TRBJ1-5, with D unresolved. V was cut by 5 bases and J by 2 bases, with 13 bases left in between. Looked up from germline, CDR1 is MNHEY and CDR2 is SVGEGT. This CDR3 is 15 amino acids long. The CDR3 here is CASSHPGRGNQPQHF. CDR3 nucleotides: TGTGCCAGCAGTCACCCTGGGAGGGGCAATCAGCCCCAGCATTTT.

As DNA, the CDR3 is TGCGCCAGCAGCTTGGGCCCGGGGAGCACAGATACGCAGTATTTT. This sequence encodes CASSLGPGSTDTQYF. The chain links TRBV5-1 to TRBJ2-3; TRBD2 is a possible D gene (5 bases). Germline values: CDR1 SGHRS, CDR2 YFSETQ. V lost 0 bases and J 0 bases, leaving 8 bases between the germline ends. The CDR3 is made up of 15 amino acids.

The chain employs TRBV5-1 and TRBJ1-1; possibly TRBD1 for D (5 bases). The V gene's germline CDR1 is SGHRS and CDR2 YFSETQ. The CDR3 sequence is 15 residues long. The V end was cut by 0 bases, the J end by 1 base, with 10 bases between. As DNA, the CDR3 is TGCGCCAGCAGCTTGGCCCTTCAGGGGAACACTGAAGCTTTCTTT. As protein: CASSLALQGNTEAFF.

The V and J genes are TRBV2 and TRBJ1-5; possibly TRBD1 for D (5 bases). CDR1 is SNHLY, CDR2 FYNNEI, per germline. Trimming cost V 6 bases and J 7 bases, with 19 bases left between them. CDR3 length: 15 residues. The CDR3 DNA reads TGTGCCAGCAGCTCTCAAGGACAACCCGTCCAGCCCCAGCATTTT. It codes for CASSSQGQPVQPQHF.

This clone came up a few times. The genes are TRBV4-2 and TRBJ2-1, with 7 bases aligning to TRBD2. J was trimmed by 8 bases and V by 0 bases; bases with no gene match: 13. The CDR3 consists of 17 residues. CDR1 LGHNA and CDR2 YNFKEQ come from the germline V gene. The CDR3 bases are TGTGCCAGCAGCCAAGATAATAGGCGGGGGACGTGGGATGAGCAGTTCTTC. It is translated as CASSQDNRRGTWDEQFF.